This T cell receptor (beta chain) comes out of a study of blood T cells in healthy people across ages. Whole-study results and caveats: Higher diversity, along with more naive CD4+ cells, distinguished long-lived donors from aged donors.

Germline V lookup: CDR1 KGHDR, CDR2 SFDVKD. Trimming removed 1 base at V and 10 bases at J, with 12 bases between. CDR3 length: 13 residues. The use of a sample-barcoded 5' primer and a J-beta primer mix characterized a second PCR of roughly 6 to 11 cycles. TCRdb reanalysed the 5' RACE reads using MiXCR and keeps one entry per CDR3 protein. The profile shows around 2 million distinct CDR3 sequences, 35% to 50% of them singletons. The total RNA that was extracted per sample amounted to at least 5 micrograms. Remarks on this clonotype: Its target is unknown.

The source is a human donor in good health. The rearrangement links TRBV24-1 to TRBJ2-5; D not resolved. The sequenced material came from blood. This CDR3 is CATSDLKDSGQYF. The CDR3 bases are TGTGCCACCAGTGATTTAAAAGACTCCGGCCAGTACTTC.